This TCR beta chain was recorded in a study of T cell responses to AZD1222 COVID-19 vaccine. Study results and limitations: Without day 14 samples, only post-peak T cell repertoires were studied. Dominant CD4 TCR responses targeted spike regions 160-218 and 743-854. The donor cohort was predominantly white British with a female majority, and clonal diversity may have been underestimated. Just a handful of AZD1222 recipients tested seropositive at baseline.

About this clone itself: Antigen specificity is unknown.

Only in-frame clones appear in the TCRdb table, and some are missing; sequencing was by immunoSEQ multiplex PCR. Of approximately 68,000 clones listed, around 86% are singletons. Looked up from germline, CDR1 is MNHEY and CDR2 is SMNVEV (reference sequence). Unmatched junction bases numbered 6, after V lost 6 bases and J lost 0 bases. The CDR3 has 15 residues. The source material was peripheral blood, sampled on day 0 of AZD1222 vaccination. The sequence came from an adult in good health. The genes are TRBV27 and TRBJ2-7; TRBD1 matches at 9 bases. The CDR3 coding sequence is TGTGCCAGCAGCTCCGGGACAGGGTACTCCTACGAGCAGTACTTC. Translated, it gives CASSSGTGYSYEQYF.